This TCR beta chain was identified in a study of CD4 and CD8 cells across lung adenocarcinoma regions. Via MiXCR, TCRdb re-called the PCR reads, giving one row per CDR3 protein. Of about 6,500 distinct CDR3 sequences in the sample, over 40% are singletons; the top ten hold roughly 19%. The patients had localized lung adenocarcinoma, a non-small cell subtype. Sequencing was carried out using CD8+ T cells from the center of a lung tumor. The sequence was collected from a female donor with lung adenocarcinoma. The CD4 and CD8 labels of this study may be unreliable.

CDR3 nucleotides: TGTGCCAGCAGTGAAGCCTACGAGCAGTACTTC. Protein sequence: CASSEAYEQYF. V gene TRBV2 combines with J gene TRBJ2-7; D not resolved. V dropped 0 bases and J dropped 3 bases, with 0 bases sitting between them. This CDR3 comprises 11 residues. Germline V CDR1 and CDR2: SNHLY, FYNNEI. The complete variable domain, with remaining parts taken from reference TRBV2 and TRBJ2-7, reads EPEVTQTPSHQVTQMGQEVILRCVPISNHLYFYWYRQILGQKVEFLVSFYNNEISEKSEIFDDQFSVERPDGSNFTLKIRSTKLEDSAMYFCASSEAYEQYFGPGTRLTVT.